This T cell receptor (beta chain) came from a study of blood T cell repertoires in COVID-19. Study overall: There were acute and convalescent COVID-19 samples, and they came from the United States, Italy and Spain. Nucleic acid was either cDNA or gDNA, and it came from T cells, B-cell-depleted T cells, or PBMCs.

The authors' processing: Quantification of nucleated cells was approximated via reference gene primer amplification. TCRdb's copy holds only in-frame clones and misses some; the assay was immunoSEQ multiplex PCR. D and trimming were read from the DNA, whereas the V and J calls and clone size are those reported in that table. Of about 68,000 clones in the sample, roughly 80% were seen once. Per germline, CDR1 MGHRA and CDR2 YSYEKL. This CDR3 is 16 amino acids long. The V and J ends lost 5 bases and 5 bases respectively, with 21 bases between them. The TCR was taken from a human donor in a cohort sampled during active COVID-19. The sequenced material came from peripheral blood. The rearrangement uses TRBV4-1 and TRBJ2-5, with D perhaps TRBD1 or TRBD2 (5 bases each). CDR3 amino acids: CASSKGTASGVETQYF. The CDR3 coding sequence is TGCGCCAGCAGCAAAGGGACGGCGAGCGGAGTCGAGACCCAGTACTTC.